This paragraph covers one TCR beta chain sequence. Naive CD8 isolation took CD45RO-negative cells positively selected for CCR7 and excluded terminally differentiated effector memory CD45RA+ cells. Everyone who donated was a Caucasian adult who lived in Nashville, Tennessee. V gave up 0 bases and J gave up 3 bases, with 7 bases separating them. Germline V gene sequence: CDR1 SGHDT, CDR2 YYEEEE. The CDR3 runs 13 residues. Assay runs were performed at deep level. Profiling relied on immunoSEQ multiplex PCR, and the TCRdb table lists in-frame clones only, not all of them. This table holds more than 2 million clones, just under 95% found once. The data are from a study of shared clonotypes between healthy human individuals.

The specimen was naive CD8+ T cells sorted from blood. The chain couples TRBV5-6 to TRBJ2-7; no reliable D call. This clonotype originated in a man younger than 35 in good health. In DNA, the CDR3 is TGTGCCAGCAGCTTGGCACTATTCTACGAGCAGTACTTC. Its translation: CASSLALFYEQYF.